The 24 T cell receptor beta chains listed next were all sequenced from one sample in a study of cytomegalovirus exposure and HLA in healthy donors (dated by TCRdb to about 2017). The library came from the immunoSEQ multiplex PCR assay. As stored in TCRdb, this immuneACCESS dataset retains in-frame rearrangements with V and J assigned. A fraction of the clones does not appear; measured against another copy, unresolved V genes explain less than half of the discrepancy, and the remainder lacks a known reason. This sample lists under 200,000 clones; 75% to 90% were detected once. 2% to 2.5% of the sample goes to the ten largest clones. Sequenced input: PBMCs. These receptor sequences come from a woman in her late teens or twenties in good health and CMV-seronegative.

This clone was seen a single time. The rearrangement joins TRBV18 to TRBJ2-5; 7 nucleotides agree with TRBD1. The length of the CDR3 is 14 residues. V gave up 3 bases and J gave up 1 base; unmatched junction bases: 2. The V gene's germline CDR1 is KGHSH and CDR2 LQKENI. CDR3 coding DNA: TGTGCCAGCTCACCGGGACAGTCCCAAGAGACCCAGTACTTC. This sequence encodes CASSPGQSQETQYF.

V usage is TRBV6-5 and J usage is TRBJ1-2; 7 bases map to TRBD1. Germline trimming cut 0 bases from V and 5 bases from J; bases unmatched to any gene: 9. The CDR3 consists of 16 residues. Germline values: CDR1 MNHEY, CDR2 SVGAGI. The CDR3 DNA reads TGTGCCAGCAGTTACTCGCCTGACAGGGTGGAGTATGGCTACACCTTC. Its protein is CASSYSPDRVEYGYTF.

V usage is TRBV7-9 and J usage is TRBJ2-1; 7 bases line up with TRBD2. This CDR3 has 14 amino acids. The germline V gene has CDR1 SEHNR and CDR2 FQNEAQ (reference sequence). J was trimmed by 1 base and V by 7 bases; bases with no gene match: 4. The CDR3 DNA is TGTGCCAGCAACCAAGCGGGATCCTACAATGAGCAGTTCTTC. Its protein product is CASNQAGSYNEQFF. Variable domain in full (rest from reference TRBV7-9 and TRBJ2-1): DTGVSQNPRHKITKRGQNVTFRCDPISEHNRLYWYRQTLGQGPEFLTYFQNEAQLEKSRLLSDRFSAERPKGSFSTLEIQRTEQGDSAMYLCASNQAGSYNEQFFGPGTRLTVL.

CDR3 region: CASSIVAYSNQPQHF. The CDR3 region has the DNA TGTGCCAGTAGTATAGTAGCCTATAGCAATCAGCCCCAGCATTTT. The rearrangement uses TRBV19 and TRBJ1-5; no clear D. Trimming took off 1 base at V and 0 bases at J, with 7 bases between the two ends. The CDR3 runs to 15 residues. In germline, CDR1 is LNHDA, CDR2 SQIVND (reference sequence).

V and J are TRBV7-9 and TRBJ1-2; 10 bases map to TRBD1. CDR1 and CDR2 (germline): SEHNR, FQNEAQ (reference sequence). After removal of 4 bases from V and 7 bases from J, the junction contained 6 bases not matched to a gene. This CDR3 is built from 14 residues. The CDR3 sequence: CASSYRDRGFGYTF. For the CDR3, the DNA is TGTGCCAGCAGCTACCGGGACAGGGGATTTGGCTACACCTTC.

This sequence joins TRBV11-2 and TRBJ1-5; 10 bases line up with TRBD1. V lost 5 bases, J lost 6 bases, and 10 bases stayed unmatched. Germline-derived CDR1 and CDR2 are SGHAT and FQNNGV. This CDR3 comprises 16 residues. The CDR3 loop reads CASSITGTGARQPQHF. CDR3 coding DNA: TGTGCCAGCAGCATCACCGGGACAGGGGCACGTCAGCCCCAGCATTTT.

This clone was found once. V usage is TRBV6-5 and J usage is TRBJ1-1; D gene uncertain. Deletions cut 6 bases from V and 6 bases from J, with 20 bases between. Germline V gene data show CDR1 as MNHEY and CDR2 as SVGAGI. The CDR3 spans 15 residues. The CDR3, as DNA: TGTGCCAGCAGCCCCCACCGCCAAGAGGGCGCTGAAGCTTTCTTT. Translated: CASSPHRQEGAEAFF.

The rearrangement joins TRBV7-9 to TRBJ2-7, with D possibly being TRBD2 (7 bases). Germline CDR1 and CDR2: SEHNR and FQNEAQ (reference sequence). Trimming took 4 bases from V and 5 from J, leaving 18 bases between them. The CDR3 extends over 15 amino acids. The CDR3 region has the DNA TGTGCCAGCAGCTATCAAAGGGGAGGGGGACACGAGCAGTACTTC. This gives the protein CASSYQRGGGHEQYF. The variable domain in full, completed from reference TRBV7-9 and TRBJ2-7, reads DTGVSQNPRHKITKRGQNVTFRCDPISEHNRLYWYRQTLGQGPEFLTYFQNEAQLEKSRLLSDRFSAERPKGSFSTLEIQRTEQGDSAMYLCASSYQRGGGHEQYFGPGTRLTVT.

This clone has more than one count but fewer than ten. The J gene is TRBJ1-1, the V gene TRBV5-6, with a possible D match to TRBD1 (5 bases). V lost 3 bases and J 0 bases, leaving 15 bases between the germline ends. This CDR3 has 16 residues. CDR1 and CDR2 (germline): SGHDT, YYEEEE. In nucleotides, the CDR3 is TGTGCCAGCAGCTCGAGGTCGCGGGGCTTGAACACTGAAGCTTTCTTT. Amino acid sequence: CASSSRSRGLNTEAFF.

V is TRBV27 and J is TRBJ2-7, with a weak D call TRBD1 (5 bases). The CDR3 runs 13 residues. V dropped 2 bases and J dropped 5 bases, with 10 bases sitting between them. Per germline, CDR1 MNHEY and CDR2 SMNVEV (reference sequence). CDR3 sequence (DNA): TGTGCCAGCAGTTTACAACAGGAGAACGAGCAGTACTTC. The encoded protein is CASSLQQENEQYF.

V usage is TRBV19 and J usage is TRBJ1-5; no definite D call. CDR1 and CDR2 (germline): LNHDA, SQIVND (reference sequence). This CDR3 has 15 amino acids. The V end lost 1 base, the J end lost 0 bases, and 7 bases lay between the germline ends. The CDR3 is CASSIVQISNQPQHF. Here the CDR3 DNA reads TGTGCCAGTAGTATAGTGCAGATTAGCAATCAGCCCCAGCATTTT.

J is TRBJ2-1 and V is TRBV7-2; 10 bases match TRBD2. Unmatched junction bases numbered 8, after V lost 4 bases and J lost 8 bases. There are 15 residues in the CDR3. CDR1 is SGHTA and CDR2 is FQGNSA in the germline V gene. CDR3 DNA: TGTGCCAGCAGCTGGAAGGCTAGCGGGAGTCATGAGCAGTTCTTC. This codes for CASSWKASGSHEQFF.

The chain employs TRBV4-1 and TRBJ2-7; weak D call: TRBD1 (6 bases). V lost 1 base to trimming and J lost 5 bases, with 18 bases between them. Germline CDR1 reads MGHRA; CDR2 reads YSYEKL. This CDR3 is built from 16 residues. This CDR3 reads CASSQVQDSYFDEQYF. For the CDR3, the DNA is TGCGCCAGCAGCCAAGTGCAGGACAGCTATTTCGACGAGCAGTACTTC.

This chain uses TRBV14 with TRBJ2-3, with a weak D call TRBD2 (6 bases). The CDR3 contains 16 residues. CDR1 is SGHDN, CDR2 FVKESK, per germline. Deletions cut 6 bases from V and 4 bases from J, with 20 bases between. CDR3 amino acids: CASSLSRGIGADTQYF. CDR3 nucleotide sequence: TGTGCCAGCAGTCTCTCGCGGGGTATAGGCGCAGATACGCAGTATTTT. The whole variable domain, filled in from reference TRBV14 and TRBJ2-3, reads EAGVTQFPSHSVIEKGQTVTLRCDPISGHDNLYWYRRVMGKEIKFLLHFVKESKQDESGMPNNRFLAERTGGTYSTLKVQPAELEDSGVYFCASSLSRGIGADTQYFGPGTRLTVL.

The rearrangement uses TRBV5-1 and TRBJ2-5, with D perhaps matching TRBD1 (7 bases). This CDR3 is built from 15 residues. CDR1 SGHRS and CDR2 YFSETQ come from the germline V gene. V lost 2 bases and J 2 bases, leaving 13 bases between the germline ends. The DNA for the CDR3 is TGCGCCAGCAGCTTACTTCAGGGGGGACAAGAGACCCAGTACTTC. Amino acid sequence: CASSLLQGGQETQYF.

This clone was picked up one time. This same CDR3 is encoded by further DNA sequences in the sample. The chain employs TRBV7-2 and TRBJ1-2; no reliable D call. This CDR3 spans 13 amino acids. Deletions cut 3 bases from V and 5 bases from J, with 10 bases between. CDR1 is SGHTA and CDR2 is FQGNSA in the germline V gene. Here the CDR3 DNA reads TGTGCCAGCAGCTTTTTGGGCAGTTATGGCTACACCTTC. This gives the protein CASSFLGSYGYTF.

This chain connects TRBV7-6 to TRBJ1-5; a possible D gene is TRBD1 (6 bases). The CDR3 loop spans 15 amino acids. CDR1 SGHVS and CDR2 FNYEAQ come from the germline V gene. V lost 1 base, J lost 7 bases, and 14 bases lay in between. This CDR3 reads CASSLDQGFGQPQHF. DNA for the CDR3: TGTGCCAGCAGCTTAGATCAGGGGTTCGGGCAGCCCCAGCATTTT.

This clone was seen just once. The rearrangement links TRBV5-8 to TRBJ2-2, with unresolved D. In germline, CDR1 is SGHTS, CDR2 YDEGEE. This CDR3 has 16 amino acids. The germline V and J ends were trimmed by 0 bases and 0 bases, with 9 bases remaining between them. The CDR3 spells CASSLGVLANTGELFF. Written as DNA, the CDR3 is TGTGCCAGCAGCTTGGGGGTCCTAGCGAACACCGGGGAGCTGTTTTTT.

Remarks on this clone: A junction boundary mismatches the germline segment, possibly from a read error. The chain joins TRBV5-6 to TRBJ1-2; 10 bases are a match to TRBD1. Germline V lookup: CDR1 SGHDT, CDR2 YYEEEE. This CDR3 has 17 residues. This chain's CDR3 is CASSLGTGVRSNYGYTF. CDR3 nucleotide sequence: TGTGCCAGCAGTTTGGGGACAGGGGTAAGATCTAACTATGGCTACACCTTC.

The rearrangement links TRBV18 to TRBJ2-7; TRBD1 is a possible D gene (6 bases). Trimming removed 2 bases at V and 3 bases at J, with 14 bases between. The germline CDR1 and CDR2 sequences are KGHSH and LQKENI. This CDR3 contains 15 residues. Here the CDR3 reads CASSPVGRGFYEQYF. The CDR3 DNA sequence: TGTGCCAGCTCACCAGTGGGTAGGGGGTTCTACGAGCAGTACTTC.

This rearrangement joins TRBV12-5 to TRBJ2-2, with 7 bases aligning to TRBD1. CDR1 is LGHNT, CDR2 FRNRAP, per germline. V was clipped by 5 bases and J by 4 bases; unmatched bases: 10. The CDR3 is 16 residues long. The CDR3 nucleotides are TGTGCTAGTGGTGCAGGGGCAGGGGGATTCACCGGGGAGCTGTTTTTT. Amino acids: CASGAGAGGFTGELFF.

The V call is TRBV10-3, the J call TRBJ1-2; D possibly corresponds to TRBD1 (5 bases). V lost 0 bases and J lost 4, with 6 bases in between. Germline V lookup: CDR1 ENHRY, CDR2 SYGVKD. The CDR3 sequence is 13 residues long. The CDR3, as DNA: TGTGCCATCAGTGAGTCGGGGGGCTATGGCTACACCTTC. The encoded protein is CAISESGGYGYTF.

The CDR3 bases are TGTGCCAGCAGCAGGGAGATGAACACTGAAGCTTTCTTT. Translated: CASSREMNTEAFF. The chain carries TRBV7-2 and TRBJ1-1; D gene unclear. Trimming took off 5 bases at V and 0 bases at J, with 7 bases between the two ends. Looked up from germline, CDR1 is SGHTA and CDR2 is FQGNSA. CDR3 length: 13 amino acids.

The chain has TRBV6-6 and TRBJ1-2; TRBD1 aligns across 7 bases. Germline lookup yields CDR1 MNHNY and CDR2 SVGAGI (reference sequence). The V segment lost 4 bases and the J segment 6 bases; nucleotides outside the gene matches: 11. The CDR3 totals 15 residues. The CDR3, as DNA: TGTGCCAGCAGTTCCGTGAGACAGGGAACGGATGGCTACACCTTC. As protein: CASSSVRQGTDGYTF.